The 5 T cell receptor beta chains given below trace back to one sample, sequenced in a study of OX40 agonist ivuxolimab in advanced cancers. Sequenced by immunoSEQ multiplex PCR; TCRdb stores in-frame clones only, minus some. Of about 75,000 clones in the sample, about 88% were seen once. This material consisted of CD4+ or CD8+ T cells sorted from blood, taken in a trial of the OX40 agonist ivuxolimab. These TCRs come from an adult with an advanced solid tumor such as melanoma, head and neck, liver or kidney cancer.

The rearrangement uses TRBV19 and TRBJ1-6, with D tentatively TRBD1 (5 bases). Germline-derived CDR1 and CDR2 are LNHDA and SQIVND (reference sequence). The CDR3 runs to 14 residues. Trimming removed 7 bases from V and 9 bases from J, with 16 bases in between. The CDR3 DNA follows: TGTGCCAGTAACCCGACAGTGCGAGGTTCACCCCTCCACTTT. Its translation: CASNPTVRGSPLHF.

In this sample, this clone turned up once. The genes are TRBV21-1 and TRBJ2-1; TRBD1 is the table's D call and was not checked against the DNA. TRBV21-1 is a pseudogene segment. There are 16 residues in the CDR3. The CDR3 DNA sequence: TGTGCCAGCAGCAAAGCAGGGGGTAGAACCTACAATGAGCAGTTCTTC. Amino acids: CASSKAGGRTYNEQFF.

This clone has only a few counts. The J gene is TRBJ1-6, the V gene TRBV5-4; no reliable D call. Trimming took off 4 bases at V and 7 bases at J, with 9 bases between the two ends. The CDR3 has 13 amino acids. Germline V CDR1 and CDR2: SGHNT, YYREEE (reference sequence). CDR3 protein: CASSPPGNSPLHF. Written as DNA, the CDR3 is TGTGCCAGCAGCCCCCCGGGAAATTCACCCCTCCACTTT.

The gene calls are TRBV18 and TRBJ2-2; D might be TRBD1 (6 bases). The CDR3 runs to 16 residues. V gave up 0 bases and J gave up 5 bases, with 13 bases separating them. Germline lookup yields CDR1 KGHSH and CDR2 LQKENI. The CDR3 protein is CASSPPSGARTGELFF. In nucleotides, the CDR3 is TGTGCCAGCTCACCACCGTCAGGGGCGAGAACCGGGGAGCTGTTTTTT.

The chain joins TRBV28 to TRBJ1-1, with a weak D call TRBD1 (5 bases). The CDR3 totals 13 residues. Between the trimmed V and J ends, which lost 5 bases and 3 bases, there was a span of 10 bases. Germline V lookup: CDR1 MDHEN, CDR2 SYDVKM. CDR3 sequence (DNA): TGTGCCAGCAGTCCAGGACACCACACTGAAGCTTTCTTT. Encoded protein: CASSPGHHTEAFF.